This T cell receptor beta chain was recorded in a study of T cells after yellow fever vaccination. Germline trimming cut 3 bases from V and 6 bases from J; bases unmatched to any gene: 8. The germline gives CDR1 SGHDT, CDR2 YYEEEE. The CDR3 sequence is 15 residues long. TCRdb re-analysed the 5' RACE reads in MiXCR, keeping a single row per CDR3 protein. Of fewer than 650,000 distinct CDR3 sequences listed, 21% are singletons. The V gene is TRBV5-6, the J gene TRBJ2-1; TRBD2 matches at 8 bases. The sequences come from PBMCs, collected roughly 20 days after the first yellow fever vaccination. The source is a man aged 18 to 29 who received the YFV17D yellow fever vaccine. Here the CDR3 reads CASSSGLGSFNEQFF. The DNA for the CDR3 is TGTGCCAGCAGCTCGGGACTAGGAAGTTTCAATGAGCAGTTCTTC. The full variable domain, its missing parts supplied by reference TRBV5-6 and TRBJ2-1, is DAGVTQSPTHLIKTRGQQVTLRCSPKSGHDTVSWYQQALGQGPQFIFQYYEEEERQRGNFPDRFSGHQFPNYSSELNVNALLLGDSALYLCASSSGLGSFNEQFFGPGTRLTVL.